This T cell receptor beta chain was identified in a study of blood T cells in healthy people across ages. Study in general: Template switching picked up about one barcoded beta molecule for each two T cells. Whole-study findings and limits: It was held that diversity estimates obtained from one million T cells represented underestimates.

Together with a sample-barcoded 5' primer, a J-beta primer mix was included in a second PCR lasting about 6 to 11 cycles. The authors tagged each cDNA molecule using a template-switch adaptor with 12 random nucleotides. Every sample gave at least 2.5 million paired-end reads containing CDR3. TCRdb re-derived calls from the 5' RACE reads in MiXCR, one entry per CDR3 protein. The sample carries approximately 680,000 distinct CDR3 sequences, 32% recorded once. This clonotype was recorded at least ten times. Its antigen is unknown. From germline, CDR1 is SEHNR and CDR2 FQNEAQ (reference sequence). V was cut by 4 bases and J by 0 bases, with 9 bases left in between. The CDR3 is 14 residues long.

The sequenced material came from blood. This rearrangement joins TRBV7-9 to TRBJ2-5; D might be TRBD1 or TRBD2, each matching 5 bases. The clonotype originates from an elderly woman in good health. The CDR3 sequence: CASSSGAYQETQYF. Here the CDR3 DNA reads TGTGCCAGCAGCTCCGGGGCGTACCAAGAGACCCAGTACTTC.